This TCR beta chain was identified during a study of blood T cell repertoires in COVID-19. The CDR3 totals 12 residues. The V gene's germline CDR1 is MDHEN and CDR2 SYDVKM. With V trimmed by 11 bases and J by 6 bases, 8 bases remained unmatched. TCRdb's table, derived via immunoSEQ multiplex PCR, lists solely in-frame clones and lacks some. The data show a few hundred thousand clones, with approximately 81% seen just once and 3% to 4.5% held by the top ten. The specimen was peripheral blood. This clonotype was sampled from a woman aged 18-30 years with acute or convalescent COVID-19. The chain links TRBV28 to TRBJ1-2; 8 nucleotides agree with TRBD1. The CDR3 DNA reads TGTGCCGCCATACAGGGGGAAAATGGCTACACCTTC. As protein: CAAIQGENGYTF.